This TCR beta chain comes out of a study of cytomegalovirus exposure and HLA in healthy donors. At the level of the study: The use of the same platform for the 120 or so validation repertoires and the 600 to 800 first-cohort repertoires was reported by a later analysis.

V lost 7 bases and J lost 4, with 11 bases in between. Germline CDR1 SNHLY, CDR2 FYNNEI. The CDR3 runs to 12 residues. Clones were read by immunoSEQ multiplex PCR, and TCRdb kept only the in-frame ones, dropping some. Of about 95,000 clones detected, 85% appear once; the ten largest clones hold 20% to 25%. This TCR was recovered from a man between 18 and 35 years old in good health and CMV-seropositive. Input material: PBMCs. J is TRBJ2-7 and V is TRBV2; tentative D call: TRBD2 (5 bases). CDR3 residues: CASKEDSYEQYV. CDR3 DNA sequence: TGTGCCAGCAAGGAGGATTCGTACGAGCAGTACGTC.